The present T cell receptor beta chain was sequenced within a study of cytomegalovirus exposure and HLA in healthy donors. The CDR3 consists of 13 residues. Germline V gives CDR1 MNHNS, CDR2 SASEGT. The V segment lost 10 bases and the J segment 3 bases; nucleotides outside the gene matches: 9. On this clone: Its matching antigen is unknown.

The study ran its PCR with 60 Vbeta and 13 Jbeta primers. Data came from immunoSEQ multiplex PCR; TCRdb stores just in-frame clones and leaves some out. The table for this sample gives tens of thousands of clones. Study observations and caveats: A few V segments could not be told apart, such as TRBV6-2 and TRBV6-3, and were left out. It was assumed in the presence/absence analyses that sequencing depth was roughly uniform across donors. Previous analysis showed most TCR beta V segments were productive about 90% or about 30% of the time. Analysis was performed later, and it showed HLA-associated TCR beta chains to be more clonally expanded than equally common others.

Sequenced material: PBMCs. J is TRBJ2-7 and V is TRBV6-1, with 7 bases identical to TRBD2. This clonotype was sampled from a woman aged 30 to 39 in good health and CMV-seronegative. The CDR3 sequence: CATYAPGGYEQYF. DNA of the CDR3: TGTGCCACCTACGCCCCGGGGGGCTACGAGCAGTACTTC.